Below are 5 T cell receptor beta chains sequenced from a single sample in a study of blood T cells in healthy people across ages (dated by TCRdb to between 2015 and 2016). The library relied on 5' RACE. A second PCR of roughly 6 to 12 cycles was run with a J-beta primer mix and a sample-barcoded 5' primer. The public reads were reanalyzed by TCRdb: fastp trimming at Q25, MiXCR alignment, in-frame beta chains only. Every distinct CDR3 protein forms one entry, paired with its most common genes and DNA. For this sample there are 1.5 million to 2 million distinct CDR3 sequences; approximately 39% appear just once. The biggest ten clones account for 20% to 25% of the sample. Input material: blood. These receptors all come from a human donor in good health.

The chain uses TRBV4-3 and TRBJ1-4; D gene unclear. The germline V gene encodes CDR1 LGHNA and CDR2 YSLEER. V was shortened by 3 bases and J by 5 bases, with 10 bases between the two germline ends. The CDR3 extends over 14 amino acids. CDR3 in DNA: TGCGCCAGCAGCCATGCGGCAAAGAATGAAAAACTGTTTTTT. It specifies CASSHAAKNEKLFF.

This clonotype was detected only a few times. The V gene is TRBV20-1, the J gene TRBJ2-4; D may be TRBD2 (7 bases). The J call may be faulty, since TRBJ2-7 better matches the DNA end. The germline gives CDR1 DFQATT, CDR2 SNEGSKA (reference sequence). This CDR3 contains 16 residues. Here the CDR3 reads CSARDRRGGGSYEQYF. The CDR3 nucleotides are TGCAGTGCTAGAGATAGGCGGGGAGGGGGTTCCTACGAGCAGTACTTC.

Only one count was recorded for this clonotype. The rearrangement links TRBV6-5 to TRBJ2-1, with D unclear. The CDR3 totals 14 residues. Germline values: CDR1 MNHEY, CDR2 SVGAGI. The V end was cut by 0 bases, the J end by 9 bases, with 12 bases between. The CDR3 DNA follows: TGTGCCAGCAGTTACTCCCTCGCAGAGGTTGAGCAGTTCTTC. Encoded protein: CASSYSLAEVEQFF.

The genes are TRBV7-2 and TRBJ1-6; 8 nucleotides agree with TRBD1. This CDR3 spans 13 amino acids. Trimming took 8 bases from V and 7 from J; bases not matched to a gene: 4. Germline V lookup: CDR1 SGHTA, CDR2 FQGNSA. CDR3: CASHQGANSPLHF. CDR3 DNA sequence: TGTGCCAGCCACCAGGGGGCGAATTCACCCCTCCACTTT.

The rearrangement links TRBV6-6 to TRBJ2-3, with 9 bases fitting TRBD1. There are 17 residues in the CDR3. Germline V gene sequence: CDR1 MNHNY, CDR2 SVGAGI (reference sequence). V trimming: 2 bases; J trimming: 5 bases; junction bases outside the gene matches: 11. CDR3 nucleotides: TGTGCCAGCAGTTACACAATTACAGGGGGCGCACTAGATACGCAGTATTTT. This sequence encodes CASSYTITGGALDTQYF.